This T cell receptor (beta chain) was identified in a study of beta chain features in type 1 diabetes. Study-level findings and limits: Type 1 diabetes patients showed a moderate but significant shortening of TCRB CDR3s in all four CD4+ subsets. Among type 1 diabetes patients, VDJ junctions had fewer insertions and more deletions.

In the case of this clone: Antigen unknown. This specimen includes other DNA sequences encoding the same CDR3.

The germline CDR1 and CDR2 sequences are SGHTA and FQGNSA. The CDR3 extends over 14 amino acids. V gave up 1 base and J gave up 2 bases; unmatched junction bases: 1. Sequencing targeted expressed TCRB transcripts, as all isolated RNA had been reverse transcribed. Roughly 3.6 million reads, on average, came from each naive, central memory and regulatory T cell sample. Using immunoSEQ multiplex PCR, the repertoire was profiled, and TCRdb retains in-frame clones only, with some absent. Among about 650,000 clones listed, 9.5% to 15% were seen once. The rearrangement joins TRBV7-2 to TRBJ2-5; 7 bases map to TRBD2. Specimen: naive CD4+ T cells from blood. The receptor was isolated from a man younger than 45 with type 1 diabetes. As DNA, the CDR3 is TGTGCCAGCAGCTTAGATAGCGGGCAAGAGACCCAGTACTTC. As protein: CASSLDSGQETQYF.